These 23 T cell receptor beta chains originate from one sample sequenced in a study of T cells after yellow fever vaccination. In TCRdb, the 5' RACE reads were re-called with MiXCR into one record per CDR3 protein. This sample carries just under 600,000 distinct CDR3 sequences, approximately 13% of them seen once, and the ten largest clones take over 12%. Specimen: PBMCs, collected on the day of the yellow fever booster vaccination. All receptors derive from a man aged 30 to 39 who received the YFV17D yellow fever vaccine.

This clonotype was picked up a small number of times. The genes are TRBV6-5 and TRBJ2-1; D might be TRBD2 (6 bases). CDR3 length: 17 residues. The germline V and J ends were trimmed by 3 bases and 1 base, with 16 bases remaining between them. Per the germline V gene, CDR1 is MNHEY and CDR2 is SVGAGI. The CDR3 loop reads CASSYSGGRGSYNEQFF. CDR3 DNA sequence: TGTGCCAGCAGTTATAGCGGCGGGCGGGGATCCTACAATGAGCAGTTCTTC.

This clonotype was detected only a few times. This rearrangement joins TRBV7-9 to TRBJ2-7; 12 bases line up with TRBD2. The CDR3 has 14 amino acids. V dropped 8 bases and J dropped 4; count of bases not matched to a gene: 6. Germline lookup yields CDR1 SEHNR and CDR2 FQNEAQ (reference sequence). The chain's CDR3 is CASGQTSGSYEQYF. Written as DNA, the CDR3 is TGTGCCAGCGGACAGACTAGCGGGAGTTACGAGCAGTACTTC.

The chain carries TRBV20-1 and TRBJ2-1, with D tentatively TRBD1 or TRBD2 (5 bases each). Germline V gene data show CDR1 as DFQATT and CDR2 as SNEGSKA (reference sequence). V was pared by 6 bases and J by 14 bases, with 11 bases between. The CDR3 totals 9 residues. For the CDR3, the DNA is TGCAGTGCCTACGGGACCGAGTTCTTC. Translated: CSAYGTEFF.

This chain uses TRBV7-2 with TRBJ2-7; no firm D call. Germline V lookup: CDR1 SGHTA, CDR2 FQGNSA. V lost 0 bases to trimming and J lost 4 bases, with 16 bases between them. This CDR3 has 16 residues. The CDR3 region is CASSLAPPPTYYEQYF. In nucleotides, the CDR3 is TGTGCCAGCAGCTTAGCACCCCCCCCGACCTATTACGAGCAGTACTTC.

This chain uses TRBV9 with TRBJ2-1; D tentatively fits TRBD1 or TRBD2 (7 bases each). Trimming took off 3 bases at V and 4 bases at J, with 20 bases between the two ends. The CDR3 spans 17 residues. The germline V gene has CDR1 SGDLS and CDR2 YYNGEE. CDR3 sequence reads: CASSGTGWEGAYNEQFF. The CDR3 DNA reads TGTGCCAGCAGCGGGACGGGTTGGGAGGGGGCGTACAATGAGCAGTTCTTC.

This clonotype was observed a handful of times. The V gene is TRBV20-1, the J gene TRBJ2-2, with 7 nucleotides matching TRBD1. The CDR3 has 14 amino acids. J lost 0 bases, V lost 4 bases, and 2 bases had no gene match. Germline CDR1 DFQATT, CDR2 SNEGSKA (reference sequence). The CDR3 DNA sequence: TGCAGTGCTAATGACAGGGCGAACACCGGGGAGCTGTTTTTT. The encoded protein is CSANDRANTGELFF.

This clonotype showed up just a few times. The genes are TRBV7-2 and TRBJ1-2; weak D call: TRBD1 (5 bases). V was trimmed by 4 bases and J by 8 bases, leaving 23 bases between them. The V gene's germline CDR1 is SGHTA and CDR2 FQGNSA. This CDR3 region has 16 residues. CDR3 residues: CASSSIGGGGGGGYTF. For the CDR3, the DNA is TGTGCCAGCAGCTCCATCGGAGGTGGGGGAGGCGGGGGCTACACCTTC. The full variable domain, completed using reference TRBV7-2 and TRBJ1-2, is GAGVSQSPSNKVTEKGKDVELRCDPISGHTALYWYRQSLGQGLEFLIYFQGNSAPDKSGLPSDRFSAERTGGSVSTLTIQRTQQEDSAVYLCASSSIGGGGGGGYTFGSGTRLTVV.

The chain employs TRBV5-1 and TRBJ2-4; 12 bases line up with TRBD2. The CDR3 length is 18 residues. The V and J ends lost 2 bases and 0 bases, in that order; junction bases with no gene match: 6. Germline V gene lookup returns CDR1 SGHRS and CDR2 YFSETQ. In DNA, the CDR3 is TGCGCCAGCAGCTTAGGACTAGCGGGGTCTCTAGCCAAAAACATTCAGTACTTC. Protein product: CASSLGLAGSLAKNIQYF.

The count of this clonotype is one. The genes are TRBV29-1 and TRBJ2-7; D is uncertain. The germline CDR1 and CDR2 sequences are SQVTM and ANQGSEA. The CDR3 consists of 11 residues. V gave up 0 bases and J gave up 7 bases, with 7 bases separating them. CDR3 DNA: TGCAGCGTTGAAGAAGTTGGGGAGCAGTACTTC. It encodes CSVEEVGEQYF.

The V and J genes are TRBV4-3 and TRBJ2-5; TRBD2 matches 7 bases. With V trimmed by 8 bases and J by 5 bases, 8 bases remained unmatched. The CDR3 consists of 13 residues. In germline, CDR1 is LGHNA, CDR2 YSLEER. The CDR3 region has the DNA TGCGCCAGCGGGGGGGGAAGGCGGGAGACCCAGTACTTC. Its translation is CASGGGRRETQYF.

The rearrangement links TRBV10-3 to TRBJ2-1; D possibly matches TRBD1 or TRBD2 (6 bases each). CDR1 ENHRY and CDR2 SYGVKD come from the germline V gene. V lost 5 bases and J lost 8, with 13 bases in between. The CDR3 consists of 13 residues. CDR3 amino acids: CAISQTGGHEQFF. The CDR3 region has the DNA TGTGCCATCAGTCAGACAGGAGGGCATGAGCAGTTCTTC.

This clonotype was counted only a few times. This chain links TRBV27 with TRBJ1-6; no clear D. The CDR3 covers 13 residues. V lost 3 bases to trimming and J lost 7 bases, with 7 bases between them. Germline assignment: CDR1 MNHEY and CDR2 SMNVEV (reference sequence). CDR3 residues: CASSFTGNSPLHF. CDR3 coding DNA: TGTGCCAGCAGTTTCACCGGCAATTCACCCCTCCACTTT.

The gene calls are TRBV6-1 and TRBJ1-6; unclear D gene. This CDR3 contains 16 residues. V was trimmed by 11 bases and J by 6 bases, leaving 23 bases between them. From germline, CDR1 is MNHNS and CDR2 SASEGT. The CDR3 region is CACKKGRQSFNSPLHF. DNA for the CDR3: TGTGCCTGCAAAAAGGGTCGGCAGTCTTTTAATTCACCCCTCCACTTT.

This rearrangement joins TRBV5-1 to TRBJ2-1; perhaps D is TRBD1 or TRBD2 (5 bases each). The V end was cut by 0 bases, the J end by 9 bases, with 13 bases between. The CDR3 length is 14 residues. Germline V gene data show CDR1 as SGHRS and CDR2 as YFSETQ. The CDR3 DNA reads as TGCGCCAGCAGCTTGGCAAGATCCGGGACTGAGCAGTTCTTC. Protein: CASSLARSGTEQFF.

V is TRBV4-2 and J is TRBJ2-1; 8 bases agree with TRBD2. This CDR3 has 16 amino acids. V lost 3 bases, J lost 2 bases, and 6 bases stayed unmatched. The germline gives CDR1 LGHNA, CDR2 YNFKEQ. The CDR3 DNA is TGTGCCAGCAGCCAGAGAACTAGCGGAACCTACAATGAGCAGTTCTTC. The encoded protein is CASSQRTSGTYNEQFF.

This clonotype was found many times. The chain carries TRBV12-3 or TRBV12-4 and TRBJ1-1; the match to TRBD1 covers 8 bases. The CDR3 loop spans 13 amino acids. J gave up 6 bases and V 4 bases, and 4 bases lay outside the gene matches. The CDR3 DNA sequence: TGTGCCAGCAGTTGGACAGGGATGGCTGAAGCTTTCTTT. This encodes CASSWTGMAEAFF.

This clonotype was recorded a few times. The chain couples TRBV5-1 to TRBJ2-7; D perhaps matches TRBD1 (8 bases). V gave up 8 bases and J gave up 2 bases, with 23 bases separating them. The CDR3 extends over 16 amino acids. Germline CDR1 and CDR2: SGHRS and YFSETQ. The CDR3, as DNA: TGCGCCAGTCGGCGGGGGCCCGGGACAGGTACCTACGAGCAGTACTTC. Translated, it gives CASRRGPGTGTYEQYF.

The table lists this clonotype with many counts. The V call is TRBV12-3 or TRBV12-4, the J call TRBJ2-1; D perhaps matches TRBD2 (5 bases). The CDR3 runs 14 residues. V lost 3 bases, J lost 8 bases, and 14 bases lay in between. The CDR3 DNA sequence: TGTGCCAGCAGTTTTACTAGTAGAGGCGATGAGCAGTTCTTC. Translating it yields CASSFTSRGDEQFF.

This clonotype was counted a few times. The chain employs TRBV29-1 and TRBJ1-4; maybe TRBD1 (5 bases). This CDR3 has 15 amino acids. The ends were cut back, 7 bases at V and 6 bases at J, with 21 bases in the middle. Per germline, CDR1 SQVTM and CDR2 ANQGSEA. The CDR3 protein is CSAWGSRDPDEKLFF. In DNA, the CDR3 is TGCAGCGCATGGGGGTCCCGGGACCCTGATGAAAAACTGTTTTTT.

A few counts support this clonotype. The DNA of the CDR3 is TGTGCCAGCTCACCAATGGGAGTCCGGGACATATCGTACGAGCAGTACTTC. Amino acids: CASSPMGVRDISYEQYF. This sequence joins TRBV18 and TRBJ2-7; weak D call: TRBD1 (6 bases). V was shortened by 2 bases and J by 4 bases, with 21 bases between the two germline ends. The CDR3 contains 17 residues. Germline assignment: CDR1 KGHSH and CDR2 LQKENI. The complete variable domain, with remaining parts taken from reference TRBV18 and TRBJ2-7, reads NAGVMQNPRHLVRRRGQEARLRCSPMKGHSHVYWYRQLPEEGLKFMVYLQKENIIDESGMPKERFSAEFPKEGPSILRIQQVVRGDSAAYFCASSPMGVRDISYEQYFGPGTRLTVT.

This chain uses TRBV20-1 with TRBJ1-1; D ambiguous. The germline gives CDR1 DFQATT, CDR2 SNEGSKA (reference sequence). Between the trimmed V and J ends, which lost 0 bases and 4 bases, there was a span of 12 bases. This CDR3 is built from 14 residues. The CDR3, as DNA: TGCAGTGCTAGAGATCCTGTTTATGGCACTGAAGCTTTCTTT. As protein: CSARDPVYGTEAFF.

The DNA of the CDR3 is TGCAGCGTTACTAGCGGGAGGATGAGATCGGACGGTGAGCAGTTCTTC. Encoded protein: CSVTSGRMRSDGEQFF. The genes are TRBV29-1 and TRBJ2-1; 12 bases agree with TRBD2. J gave up 9 bases and V 5 bases, and 14 bases lay outside the gene matches. Germline lookup yields CDR1 SQVTM and CDR2 ANQGSEA. The CDR3 spans 16 residues.

The chain combines TRBV25-1 with TRBJ1-1; no clear D gene. The CDR3 extends over 13 amino acids. Germline loops: CDR1 MGHDK, CDR2 SYGVNS. Trimming took off 8 bases at V and 4 bases at J, with 14 bases between the two ends. CDR3 nucleotides: TGTGCCAGCCAGCGGTACGTCGGCACTGAAGCTTTCTTT. Its translation: CASQRYVGTEAFF.